This T cell receptor beta chain was observed in a study of CXCR3-negative and CXCR3-positive naive CD8 T cells. The method, 5' RACE with UMI labels, was used to prepare the TRB cDNA libraries. From the 5' RACE reads, TCRdb lists one entry per CDR3 protein and no DNA. This sample's table has over 70,000 distinct CDR3 sequences. The CDR3 length is 14 residues. CDR1 and CDR2 (germline): MNHEY, SVGAGI. Study-level results: Against CXCR3-negative naive cells, CXCR3-positive naive cells showed more hydrophobic TRB CDR3s. Memory, not naive, CXCR3-negative and CXCR3-positive cells differed in TRBV-TRBJ usage.

Concerning this clonotype: Antigen: not known.

Sequenced material: naive CXCR3+ CD8+ T cells from blood. Subset indicated: CD45RO-CCR7+CD27+CD95- naive CD8+ T cells expressing CXCR3 (TNR3+). V is TRBV6-5 and J is TRBJ2-2. The clonotype comes from a human donor in good health. Some clones in this sample may be carry-over from other donors' samples. CDR3 sequence reads: CASSYQQHTGELFF.